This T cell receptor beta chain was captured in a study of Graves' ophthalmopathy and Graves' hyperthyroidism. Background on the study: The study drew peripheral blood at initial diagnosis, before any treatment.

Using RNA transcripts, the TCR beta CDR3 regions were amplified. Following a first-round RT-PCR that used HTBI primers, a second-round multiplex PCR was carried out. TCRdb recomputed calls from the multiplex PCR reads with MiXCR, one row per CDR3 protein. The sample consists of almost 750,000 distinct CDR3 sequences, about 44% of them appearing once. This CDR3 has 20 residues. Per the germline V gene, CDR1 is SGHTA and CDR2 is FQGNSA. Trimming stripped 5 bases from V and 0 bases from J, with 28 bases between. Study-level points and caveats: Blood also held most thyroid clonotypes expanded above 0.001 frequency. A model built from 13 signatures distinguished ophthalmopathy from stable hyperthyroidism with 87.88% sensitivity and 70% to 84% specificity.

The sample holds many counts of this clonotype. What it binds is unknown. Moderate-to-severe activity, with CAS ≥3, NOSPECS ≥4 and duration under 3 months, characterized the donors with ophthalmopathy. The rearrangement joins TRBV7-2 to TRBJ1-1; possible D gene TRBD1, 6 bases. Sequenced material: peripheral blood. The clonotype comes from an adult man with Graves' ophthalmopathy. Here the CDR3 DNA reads TGTGCCAGCAGCCCCTGGACCGAGGGACGGACAGCAAAACTGAACACTGAAGCTTTCTTT. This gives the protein CASSPWTEGRTAKLNTEAFF.